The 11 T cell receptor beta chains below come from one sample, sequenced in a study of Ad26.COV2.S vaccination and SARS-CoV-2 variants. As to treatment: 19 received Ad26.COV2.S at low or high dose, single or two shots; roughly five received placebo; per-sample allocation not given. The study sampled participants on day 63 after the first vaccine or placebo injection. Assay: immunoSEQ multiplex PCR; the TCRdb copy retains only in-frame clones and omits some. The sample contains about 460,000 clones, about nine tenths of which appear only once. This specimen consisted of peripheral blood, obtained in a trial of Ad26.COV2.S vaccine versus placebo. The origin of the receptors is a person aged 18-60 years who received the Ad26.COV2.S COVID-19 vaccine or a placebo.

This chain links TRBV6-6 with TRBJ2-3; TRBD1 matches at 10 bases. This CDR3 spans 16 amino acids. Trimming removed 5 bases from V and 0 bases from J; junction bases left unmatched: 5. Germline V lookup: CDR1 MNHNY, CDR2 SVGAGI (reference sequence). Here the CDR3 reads CASSRQGATSTDTQYF. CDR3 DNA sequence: TGTGCCAGCAGTAGACAGGGGGCTACTAGCACAGATACGCAGTATTTT.

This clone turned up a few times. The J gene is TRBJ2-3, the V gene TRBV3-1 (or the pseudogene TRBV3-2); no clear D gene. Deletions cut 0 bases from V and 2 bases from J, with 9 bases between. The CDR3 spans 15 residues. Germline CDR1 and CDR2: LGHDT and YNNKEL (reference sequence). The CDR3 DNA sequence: TGTGCCAGCAGCCAAGATCTGACCTTCACAGATACGCAGTATTTT. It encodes CASSQDLTFTDTQYF.

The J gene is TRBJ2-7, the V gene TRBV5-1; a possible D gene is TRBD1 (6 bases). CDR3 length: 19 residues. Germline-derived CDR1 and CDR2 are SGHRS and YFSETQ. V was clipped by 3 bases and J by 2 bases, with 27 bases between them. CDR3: CASSSPPGQHPAETYEQYF. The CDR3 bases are TGCGCCAGCAGCTCCCCTCCCGGACAGCACCCAGCTGAAACCTACGAGCAGTACTTC.

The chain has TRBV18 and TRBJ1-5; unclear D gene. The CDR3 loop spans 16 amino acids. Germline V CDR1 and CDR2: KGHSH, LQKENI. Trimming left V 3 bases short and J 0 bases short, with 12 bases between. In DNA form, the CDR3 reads TGTGCCAGCTCACCGGGTGCGGGGTATAGCAATCAGCCCCAGCATTTT. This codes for CASSPGAGYSNQPQHF.

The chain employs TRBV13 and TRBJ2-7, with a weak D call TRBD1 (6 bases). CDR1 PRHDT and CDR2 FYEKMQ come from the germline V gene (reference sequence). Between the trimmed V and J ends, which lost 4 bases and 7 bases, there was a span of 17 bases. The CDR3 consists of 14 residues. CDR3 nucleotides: TGTGCCAGCAGCTCAAAACAGGGATTTGGGGAGCAGTACTTC. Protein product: CASSSKQGFGEQYF.

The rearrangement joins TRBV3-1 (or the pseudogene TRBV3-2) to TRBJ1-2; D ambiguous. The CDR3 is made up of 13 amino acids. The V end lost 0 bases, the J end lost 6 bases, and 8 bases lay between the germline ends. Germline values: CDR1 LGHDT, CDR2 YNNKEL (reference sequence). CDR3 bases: TGTGCCAGCAGCCAAGAGGGTCATGATGGCTACACCTTC. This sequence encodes CASSQEGHDGYTF.

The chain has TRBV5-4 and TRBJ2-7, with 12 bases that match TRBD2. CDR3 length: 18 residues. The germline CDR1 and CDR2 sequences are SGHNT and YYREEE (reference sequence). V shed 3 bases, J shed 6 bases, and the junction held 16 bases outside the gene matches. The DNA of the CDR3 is TGTGCCAGCAGCTACCGGTTTCTAGCGGGAGGGCCGTTTCCCGAGCAGTACTTC. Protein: CASSYRFLAGGPFPEQYF.

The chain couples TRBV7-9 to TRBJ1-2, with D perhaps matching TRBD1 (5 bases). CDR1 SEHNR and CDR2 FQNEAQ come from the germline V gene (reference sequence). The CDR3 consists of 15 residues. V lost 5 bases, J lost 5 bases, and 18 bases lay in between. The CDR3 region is CASSPVRTFLYGYTF. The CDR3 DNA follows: TGTGCCAGCAGCCCCGTGAGGACATTTTTATATGGCTACACCTTC.

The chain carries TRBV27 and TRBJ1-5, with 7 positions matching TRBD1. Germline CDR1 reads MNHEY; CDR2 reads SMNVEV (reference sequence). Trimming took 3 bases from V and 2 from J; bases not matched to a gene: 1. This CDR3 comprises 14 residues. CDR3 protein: CASSFTGGNQPQHF. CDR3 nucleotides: TGTGCCAGCAGTTTCACAGGGGGCAATCAGCCCCAGCATTTT.

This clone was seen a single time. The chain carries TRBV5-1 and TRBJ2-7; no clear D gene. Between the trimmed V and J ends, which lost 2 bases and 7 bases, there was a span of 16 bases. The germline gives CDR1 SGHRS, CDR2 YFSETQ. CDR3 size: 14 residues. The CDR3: CASSFTIGNVEQYF. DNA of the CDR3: TGCGCCAGCAGCTTCACAATAGGCAACGTTGAGCAGTACTTC.

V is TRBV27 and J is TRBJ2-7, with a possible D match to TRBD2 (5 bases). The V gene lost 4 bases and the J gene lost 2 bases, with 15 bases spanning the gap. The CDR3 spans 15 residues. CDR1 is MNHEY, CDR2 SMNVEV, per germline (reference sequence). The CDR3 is CASSWNQDSPYEQYF. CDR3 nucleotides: TGTGCCAGCAGTTGGAATCAGGACTCCCCCTACGAGCAGTACTTC.